These T cell receptor beta chains were read from a single sample in a study of control samples from healthy donors and cancer patients. Sequenced by immunoSEQ multiplex PCR; TCRdb stores in-frame clones only, minus some. The sample has approximately 230,000 clones, about 80% seen once. The sequenced sample was PBMCs. The receptors shown here come from a woman in her sixties or seventies with lung cancer. The CDR3 runs from the conserved cysteine through the conserved F or W.

v_gene	j_gene	CDR3aa
TRBV9	TRBJ1-6	CASSPGGTSQGSPLHF
TRBV18	TRBJ1-1	CASSPKEQGTEAFF
TRBV24-1	TRBJ1-2	CATSRGAGYGYTF
TRBV28	TRBJ1-4	CASSPPGAFGVFF
TRBV11-2	TRBJ1-6	CASSLEGGDPRSPLHF
TRBV7-8	TRBJ2-2	CASSSGTGRYYTGELFF
TRBV9	TRBJ1-2	CASSATGGDYGYTF
TRBV5-1	TRBJ2-3	CASSLRQSSTDTQYF
TRBV30	TRBJ2-2	CAWSGLAGVNTGELFF
TRBV5-5	TRBJ2-2	CASRRDSGAGELFF
TRBV28	TRBJ1-2	CASSLSSMGGHGYTF
TRBV6-5	TRBJ1-1	CASSQPDSGIEAFF
TRBV5-4	TRBJ2-3	CASSRGLAGGDTQYF
TRBV5-1	TRBJ2-1	CASSQGLAGGGEQFF
TRBV11-3	TRBJ2-3	CASSSDGDTQYF
TRBV5-1	TRBJ1-3	CASSLSTGLGNTIYF
TRBV7-9	TRBJ2-3	CASSGRGPTGTDTQYF
TRBV12-3/TRBV12-4	TRBJ1-2	CASSFEGYGYTF
TRBV7-9	TRBJ1-6	CASSLSDPGNSPLHF
TRBV5-1	TRBJ2-3	CASSQPISTDTDTQYF
TRBV9	TRBJ2-1	CASSVQGSSYNEQFF
TRBV19	TRBJ2-5	CASSSLLGETQYF
TRBV27	TRBJ2-7	CASSTMASPPIYEQYF
TRBV4-2	TRBJ1-1	CASSPPWDRGTEAFF
TRBV19	TRBJ1-4	CASTSPGQGNEKLFF
TRBV9	TRBJ1-2	CASSPGTGDYGYTF
TRBV7-3	TRBJ2-1	CASSLRGLAGASYNEQFF
TRBV27	TRBJ1-6	CASSFSSGTGAHSPLHF
TRBV19	TRBJ1-6	CAPDRSSYNSPLHF
TRBV27	TRBJ2-3	CASSLPPWGQGRTDTQYF
TRBV4-1	TRBJ1-1	CASSYGQGYTEAFF
TRBV5-1	TRBJ2-7	CASSVVGVGNYEQYF
TRBV5-6	TRBJ1-4	CASSLGEKLFF
TRBV27	TRBJ2-1	CASNPAGGASYNEQFF
TRBV24-1	TRBJ2-1	CATSESQGAPNEQFF
TRBV27	TRBJ1-4	CASSPRTEKNEKLFF
TRBV12-3/TRBV12-4	TRBJ1-2	CASTQGGNYGYTF
TRBV18	TRBJ2-1	CASSPGTSGENEQFF
TRBV15	TRBJ1-1	CATSNRANTEAFF
TRBV5-1	TRBJ1-4	CASSSAHGSNEKLFF
TRBV12-3/TRBV12-4	TRBJ2-7	CASSLPDGEQYF
TRBV2	TRBJ1-5	CASSSDSLSNQPQHF
TRBV5-1	TRBJ2-6	CASSHGRTSGANVLTF
TRBV15	TRBJ2-7	CATSRGPSVAEQYF
TRBV5-1	TRBJ2-4	CASSLAGDRGIQYF
TRBV5-1	TRBJ2-7	CASSLGYEQYF
TRBV6-1	TRBJ2-4	CASSAGQTLAKNIQYF
TRBV3-1/TRBV3-2	TRBJ1-2	CASSSTSGTGDRLAGYTF
TRBV21-1	TRBJ2-7	CASSILGTRLSYEQYF
TRBV3-1/TRBV3-2	TRBJ2-1	CASSQGDLEQFF
TRBV5-1	TRBJ2-7	CASSLEGAYEQYF
TRBV27	TRBJ1-1	CASKFNTEAFF
TRBV5-6	TRBJ1-1	CASSFRAGLTEAFF
TRBV7-3	TRBJ2-1	CASSWDREGEQFF
TRBV5-1	TRBJ2-7	CASSLELRGPYEQYF
TRBV11-2	TRBJ2-7	CASSLEYGSYEQYF